The rows below give T cell receptor beta chains drawn from one sample of a study of cytomegalovirus exposure and HLA in healthy donors. Some clones are missing from TCRdb's copy, which holds only in-frame ones; the method was immunoSEQ multiplex PCR. This sample has 71,000 or so clones, with around 96% found just once. Material: PBMCs. Receptor source: a man aged 18 to 29 in good health and CMV-seropositive. Both conserved end residues are part of each CDR3.

TRBV10-3 | CAIRAFGGTSDGTGELFF
TRBV7-8 | CASRAASYEQYF
TRBV15 | CATSRGSGSRNEQYF
TRBV5-6 | CASSSGTSGYEQYF
TRBV5-4 | CASSLDREGEAFF
TRBV7-2 | CASSAGNYGYTF
TRBV28 | CASSLSGSTHEQYF
TRBV6-1 | CASGLAGPQETQYF
TRBV11-1 | CASSMGGRTDTQYF
TRBV13 | CASSYSETSGQETQYF
TRBV5-1 | CASRYEAGGPSEQYF
TRBV5-1 | CASSWGLGPDTQYF
TRBV28 | CASSPRREKYEQYF
TRBV7-8 | CASSSPRTGNTEAFF
TRBV6-1 | CASSVHRDQPQHF
TRBV11-1 | CASSLARWGQQETQYF
TRBV4-1 | CASSLEGRGGYTF
TRBV19 | CASSPRAPSSYNSPLHF
TRBV5-4 | CASSASLTLSGKLFF
TRBV6-5 | CASSRDGETQYF
TRBV7-9 | CASSPGFYEQYF
TRBV5-4 | CASSLEAGQGYEQYF
TRBV27 | CASSLVPEPPVSQYF
TRBV29-1 | CSGTGVTGADSNTQYF
TRBV9 | CASSAQMGGFTDTQYF
TRBV4-1 | CASRLGTGHGPQHF
TRBV30 | CACTPNTEAFF
TRBV9 | CASSVGRGGIDTQYF
TRBV28 | CASSSGTGDYGYTF
TRBV28 | CASKDRGLYEQYF
TRBV9 | CASSLSGPEYNEQFF
TRBV28 | CASSLRGAGYSNQPQHF
TRBV10-2 | CASSVALDNEQFF
TRBV18 | CASSPAGSTDTQYF
TRBV11-2 | CASSLVAGLNYNEQFF
TRBV15 | CATSRDEVYIAAFQGTAFF